There are many counts of the clone carrying this TCR beta chain. Its antigen is unidentified. This record belongs to a study of T-cell memory formation after mild COVID-19. Whole-study results and caveats: Pre-infection memory showed some responding clones, and this suggested that cross-reactive memory joined.

5'RACE primed from the constant segment yielded TCR alpha and TCR beta cDNA libraries bearing sample barcodes and UMIs. TCRdb recomputed calls from the 5' RACE reads with MiXCR, one row per CDR3 protein. The sample has approximately 490,000 distinct CDR3 sequences, approximately 20% seen once. The germline V gene has CDR1 SNHLY and CDR2 FYNNEI. The CDR3 is 14 residues long. Trimming stripped 4 bases from V and 3 bases from J, with 10 bases between. This sequence joins TRBV2 and TRBJ2-1; TRBD2 is a possible D gene (6 bases). This receptor was taken from an adult woman who had mild COVID-19 (a few samples of this study predate the infection). Cell type and time point are not known. Sequenced input: PBMCs or a T cell subset sorted from them (not recorded which). The CDR3 DNA is TGTGCCAGCAGTGGGGGGGTTGGCTACAATGAGCAGTTCTTC. This translates into CASSGGVGYNEQFF.